This is a list of T cell receptor beta chains from one sample in a study of OX40 agonist ivuxolimab in advanced cancers. Sequencing was performed with immunoSEQ multiplex PCR; in TCRdb, only in-frame clones are kept and a portion is missing. The sample has 60,000 to 65,000 clones, roughly 89% seen once. The material sequenced was CD4+ or CD8+ T cells sorted from blood, taken in a trial of the OX40 agonist ivuxolimab. The receptors shown here come from an adult with an advanced solid tumor such as melanoma, head and neck, liver or kidney cancer. Both conserved end residues are part of each CDR3. Each record gives: J gene, V gene, clone size, D gene, CDR3 DNA, CDR3 protein. The D gene is left open where the match is weak. Clone size is given for some rows only: seen once, a few or many times, or a class if the clone is expanded.

J gene: TRBJ1-2
V gene: TRBV7-9
clone size: .
D gene: .
CDR3 DNA: TGTGCCAGCAGCTTAGGGACGGCCTATGGCTACACCTTC
CDR3 protein: CASSLGTAYGYTF

J gene: TRBJ1-2
V gene: TRBV19
clone size: .
D gene: .
CDR3 DNA: TGTGCCAGTAGTCCTAGCGGTTTCTGGCAGGGGACCTATGGCTACACCTTC
CDR3 protein: CASSPSGFWQGTYGYTF

J gene: TRBJ2-5
V gene: TRBV7-8
clone size: .
D gene: .
CDR3 DNA: TGTGCCAGCAGCCTGGGTAGACGGGAGACCCAGTACTTC
CDR3 protein: CASSLGRRETQYF

J gene: TRBJ2-7
V gene: TRBV29-1
clone size: .
D gene: .
CDR3 DNA: TGCAGCGTGCTGGGGGACGGACTCTACGAGCAGTACTTC
CDR3 protein: CSVLGDGLYEQYF

J gene: TRBJ1-2
V gene: TRBV19
clone size: .
D gene: TRBD1
CDR3 DNA: TGTGCCAGTAGTACAGGGGGCTATGGCTACACCTTC
CDR3 protein: CASSTGGYGYTF

J gene: TRBJ2-7
V gene: TRBV5-5
clone size: .
D gene: .
CDR3 DNA: TGTGCCAGCAGCTATGAATACGAGCAGTACTTC
CDR3 protein: CASSYEYEQYF

J gene: TRBJ1-5
V gene: TRBV28
clone size: .
D gene: .
CDR3 DNA: TGTGCCAGCAGTTTTTTGCGTAGAGATCAGCCCCAGCATTTT
CDR3 protein: CASSFLRRDQPQHF

J gene: TRBJ2-5
V gene: TRBV4-1
clone size: .
D gene: .
CDR3 DNA: TGCGCCAGCAGCCAAGATGCTAGTTGGGTCCAAGAGACCCAGTACTTC
CDR3 protein: CASSQDASWVQETQYF

J gene: TRBJ2-1
V gene: TRBV5-1
clone size: .
D gene: TRBD2
CDR3 DNA: TGCGCCAGCAGCTTGGTTAGCGGGAGGACGGGGAATGAGCAGTTCTTC
CDR3 protein: CASSLVSGRTGNEQFF

J gene: TRBJ1-2
V gene: TRBV6-4
clone size: .
D gene: .
CDR3 DNA: TGTGCCAGCAGGGCCAACGCCCCGACCGTGGACCCAAACTATGGCTACACCTTC
CDR3 protein: CASRANAPTVDPNYGYTF

J gene: TRBJ2-7
V gene: TRBV7-3
clone size: .
D gene: .
CDR3 DNA: TGTGCCAGCAGCTTAAGCCCGGTCGGCGCGTACGAGCAGTACTTC
CDR3 protein: CASSLSPVGAYEQYF

J gene: TRBJ2-7
V gene: TRBV6-6
clone size: once
D gene: .
CDR3 DNA: TGTGCCAGCAGGGGGCGGACAGCCTACGAGCAGTACTTC
CDR3 protein: CASRGRTAYEQYF

J gene: TRBJ2-3
V gene: TRBV7-9
clone size: .
D gene: .
CDR3 DNA: TGTGCCAGCAGCTCTCCGGGGGTTAGCACAGATACGCAGTATTTT
CDR3 protein: CASSSPGVSTDTQYF

J gene: TRBJ2-1
V gene: TRBV27
clone size: .
D gene: .
CDR3 DNA: TGTGCCAGCAGTTTGTCAGGGTCGAATGAGCAGTTCTTC
CDR3 protein: CASSLSGSNEQFF

J gene: TRBJ2-4
V gene: TRBV7-6
clone size: once
D gene: TRBD1
CDR3 DNA: TGTGCCAGCAGCTTATCGGGACAGAGCAACATTCAGTACTTC
CDR3 protein: CASSLSGQSNIQYF

J gene: TRBJ2-2
V gene: TRBV27
clone size: .
D gene: .
CDR3 DNA: TGTGCCAGCAGTCCACTGCTTCCGAACACCGGGGAGCTGTTTTTT
CDR3 protein: CASSPLLPNTGELFF

J gene: TRBJ2-7
V gene: TRBV28
clone size: .
D gene: .
CDR3 DNA: TGTGCCAGCAGCCTACCGGTGAGCGGAGCGATTTACGAGCAGTACTTC
CDR3 protein: CASSLPVSGAIYEQYF

J gene: TRBJ2-1
V gene: TRBV28
clone size: .
D gene: .
CDR3 DNA: TGTGCCAGCAGTTCTGCCCGGTCCGCGACTAACAGTCAGGACAATGAGCAGTTCTTC
CDR3 protein: CASSSARSATNSQDNEQFF

J gene: TRBJ1-1
V gene: TRBV15
clone size: few
D gene: .
CDR3 DNA: TGTGCCACCAGCAGGGATTGGAGGGGGACGAACACTGAAGCTTTCTTT
CDR3 protein: CATSRDWRGTNTEAFF

J gene: TRBJ2-6
V gene: TRBV27
clone size: .
D gene: TRBD2
CDR3 DNA: TGTGCCAGCGCCCCGGGCGGGGGTAAAGGGGCCAACGTCCTGACTTTC
CDR3 protein: CASAPGGGKGANVLTF

J gene: TRBJ1-4
V gene: TRBV2
clone size: once
D gene: TRBD1
CDR3 DNA: TGTGCCAGCAGTAGAGGGGGCGTTAGGGAAGAAAAACTGTTTTTT
CDR3 protein: CASSRGGVREEKLFF

J gene: TRBJ1-3
V gene: TRBV27
clone size: .
D gene: .
CDR3 DNA: TGTGCCAGCAGTCCCCGGGGGGCTGGAAACACCATATATTTT
CDR3 protein: CASSPRGAGNTIYF

J gene: TRBJ2-4
V gene: TRBV11-1
clone size: .
D gene: .
CDR3 DNA: TGTGCCAGCACCCACGGGCCCGAAAACATTCAGTACTTC
CDR3 protein: CASTHGPENIQYF

J gene: TRBJ2-1
V gene: TRBV19
clone size: once
D gene: .
CDR3 DNA: TGTGCCAATAGTATTGTCTCCACCGGTGCTGAGCAGTTCTTC
CDR3 protein: CANSIVSTGAEQFF

J gene: TRBJ2-3
V gene: TRBV28
clone size: .
D gene: TRBD1
CDR3 DNA: TGTGCCAGCAGTTCAGGCGTGGGACAGGGGTTAGATACGCAGTATTTT
CDR3 protein: CASSSGVGQGLDTQYF

J gene: TRBJ2-3
V gene: TRBV7-6
clone size: .
D gene: .
CDR3 DNA: TGTGCCAGCAGCTTATCCGAGCTAGCGCCCACAGATACGCAGTATTTT
CDR3 protein: CASSLSELAPTDTQYF

J gene: TRBJ2-7
V gene: TRBV28
clone size: .
D gene: .
CDR3 DNA: TGTGCCAGCAGTTTAGGGACCTCCAAACAGGACGAGCAGTACTTC
CDR3 protein: CASSLGTSKQDEQYF

J gene: TRBJ1-1
V gene: TRBV4-1
clone size: .
D gene: .
CDR3 DNA: TGCGCCAGCAGCCAAGAGAGGGGCTTGAACACTGAAGCTTTCTTT
CDR3 protein: CASSQERGLNTEAFF

J gene: TRBJ1-6
V gene: TRBV9
clone size: .
D gene: .
CDR3 DNA: TGTGCCAGCAGCTCTACCAGGGCGCCGCACGATTCACCCCTCCACTTT
CDR3 protein: CASSSTRAPHDSPLHF

J gene: TRBJ2-7
V gene: TRBV7-9
clone size: .
D gene: TRBD1
CDR3 DNA: TGTGCCAGCAGCACAAACCGGGACAGAAGCTCCTACGAGCAGTACTTC
CDR3 protein: CASSTNRDRSSYEQYF

J gene: TRBJ1-5
V gene: TRBV10-3
clone size: .
D gene: .
CDR3 DNA: TGTGCCATCAGTGGAGGGGATCAGCCCCAGCATTTT
CDR3 protein: CAISGGDQPQHF

J gene: TRBJ1-1
V gene: TRBV6-1
clone size: .
D gene: .
CDR3 DNA: TGTGCCAGCAGTGCACGCCAGGGTTGGGGCACTGAAGCTTTCTTT
CDR3 protein: CASSARQGWGTEAFF

J gene: TRBJ2-1
V gene: TRBV29-1
clone size: .
D gene: TRBD2
CDR3 DNA: TGCAGCGTAGCCAGCGGGAGAGTAGGTGAGCAGTTCTTC
CDR3 protein: CSVASGRVGEQFF

J gene: TRBJ2-5
V gene: TRBV4-1
clone size: .
D gene: .
CDR3 DNA: TGCGCCAGCAGCCAAGATATGACTCCCGAGGTTGGCCAGTACTTC
CDR3 protein: CASSQDMTPEVGQYF

J gene: TRBJ2-3
V gene: TRBV11-3
clone size: .
D gene: .
CDR3 DNA: TGTGCCAGCAGCCACGGGGAATTCACAGATACGCAGTATTTT
CDR3 protein: CASSHGEFTDTQYF

J gene: TRBJ1-3
V gene: TRBV11-2
clone size: .
D gene: .
CDR3 DNA: TGTGCCAGCAGCCTTACAGGGAGCTCTGGAAACACCATATATTTT
CDR3 protein: CASSLTGSSGNTIYF

J gene: TRBJ1-2
V gene: TRBV29-1
clone size: .
D gene: .
CDR3 DNA: TGCAGCGTTTCGCGGGGGGATGCCTATGGCTACACCTTC
CDR3 protein: CSVSRGDAYGYTF

J gene: TRBJ2-1
V gene: TRBV7-9
clone size: .
D gene: TRBD2
CDR3 DNA: TGTGCCAGCAGCACCGGTCTCTCTGCGGGGGGCTCCTACAATGAGCAGTTCTTC
CDR3 protein: CASSTGLSAGGSYNEQFF

J gene: TRBJ1-5
V gene: TRBV28
clone size: .
D gene: .
CDR3 DNA: TGTGCCAGCAGTCCAAGGACATACCATCAGCCCCAGCATTTT
CDR3 protein: CASSPRTYHQPQHF

J gene: TRBJ2-7
V gene: TRBV9
clone size: .
D gene: TRBD1
CDR3 DNA: TGTGCCAGCAGCGTAGGGTTGGGACAGCCCGAGCAGTACTTC
CDR3 protein: CASSVGLGQPEQYF

J gene: TRBJ2-7
V gene: TRBV13
clone size: .
D gene: .
CDR3 DNA: TGTGCCAGCACCGTAGCCGGGTCAGGTGTGTACGAGCAGTACTTC
CDR3 protein: CASTVAGSGVYEQYF

J gene: TRBJ2-1
V gene: TRBV9
clone size: once
D gene: TRBD2
CDR3 DNA: TGTGCCAGCAGCTCCCCGGAGCGGGGGGGTGAGCAGTTCTTC
CDR3 protein: CASSSPERGGEQFF

J gene: TRBJ1-4
V gene: TRBV4-2
clone size: .
D gene: TRBD1
CDR3 DNA: TGTGCCAGCAGCCAAGTTTTGGGACAGGATCCCCATAATGAAAAACTGTTTTTT
CDR3 protein: CASSQVLGQDPHNEKLFF

J gene: TRBJ2-7
V gene: TRBV4-1
clone size: .
D gene: TRBD2
CDR3 DNA: TGCGCCAGCAGCCAAGATTCGAGCGGGAATTCCTACGAGCAGTACTTC
CDR3 protein: CASSQDSSGNSYEQYF

J gene: TRBJ2-1
V gene: TRBV19
clone size: .
D gene: TRBD1
CDR3 DNA: TGTGCCAGTAGTTACAGCGGACAGGGGCTCAATGAGCAGTTCTTC
CDR3 protein: CASSYSGQGLNEQFF

J gene: TRBJ2-7
V gene: TRBV27
clone size: .
D gene: .
CDR3 DNA: TGTGCCAGCAGTATATCCTCCGGGAGTACCTACGAGCAGTACTTC
CDR3 protein: CASSISSGSTYEQYF

J gene: TRBJ1-5
V gene: TRBV19
clone size: .
D gene: .
CDR3 DNA: TGTGCCAGTAGTATAATGGGACAGCCCCAGCATTTT
CDR3 protein: CASSIMGQPQHF

J gene: TRBJ2-2
V gene: TRBV28
clone size: .
D gene: TRBD2
CDR3 DNA: TGTGCCAGCAGTTTTGTGCTAGCGGGGACCGGGGAGCTGTTTTTT
CDR3 protein: CASSFVLAGTGELFF

J gene: TRBJ2-2
V gene: TRBV10-1
clone size: .
D gene: .
CDR3 DNA: TGCGCCAGCAGTGATATTGGTCGGGGACGGAACACCGGGGAGCTGTTTTTT
CDR3 protein: CASSDIGRGRNTGELFF

J gene: TRBJ2-7
V gene: TRBV30
clone size: once
D gene: .
CDR3 DNA: TGTGCCTGGAGTGTGGGGGCCGCCTACGAGCAGTACTTC
CDR3 protein: CAWSVGAAYEQYF

J gene: TRBJ2-7
V gene: TRBV27
clone size: .
D gene: TRBD2
CDR3 DNA: TGTGCCAGCAGTGGTGGGACTAGCGGGAGCTACGAGCAGTACTTC
CDR3 protein: CASSGGTSGSYEQYF

J gene: TRBJ2-5
V gene: TRBV30
clone size: .
D gene: .
CDR3 DNA: TGTGCCTGGAGTAACGGACAGTACCAAGAGACCCAGTACTTC
CDR3 protein: CAWSNGQYQETQYF

J gene: TRBJ2-7
V gene: TRBV5-1
clone size: .
D gene: .
CDR3 DNA: TGCGCCAGCAGCTTGGGACCTCGCGAGCAGTACTTC
CDR3 protein: CASSLGPREQYF

J gene: TRBJ2-3
V gene: TRBV7-9
clone size: .
D gene: TRBD2
CDR3 DNA: TGTGCCAGCAGCTTTCCCCTAGCGGGCACAGATACGCAGTATTTT
CDR3 protein: CASSFPLAGTDTQYF

J gene: TRBJ2-1
V gene: TRBV27
clone size: .
D gene: .
CDR3 DNA: TGTGCCAGCACGGTGGGGGGTTCCTACAATGAGCAGTTCTTC
CDR3 protein: CASTVGGSYNEQFF

J gene: TRBJ2-7
V gene: TRBV7-2
clone size: .
D gene: TRBD2
CDR3 DNA: TGTGCCAGCAGCGCAGAGGGGCGGGGGGCCGACGAGCAGTACTTC
CDR3 protein: CASSAEGRGADEQYF